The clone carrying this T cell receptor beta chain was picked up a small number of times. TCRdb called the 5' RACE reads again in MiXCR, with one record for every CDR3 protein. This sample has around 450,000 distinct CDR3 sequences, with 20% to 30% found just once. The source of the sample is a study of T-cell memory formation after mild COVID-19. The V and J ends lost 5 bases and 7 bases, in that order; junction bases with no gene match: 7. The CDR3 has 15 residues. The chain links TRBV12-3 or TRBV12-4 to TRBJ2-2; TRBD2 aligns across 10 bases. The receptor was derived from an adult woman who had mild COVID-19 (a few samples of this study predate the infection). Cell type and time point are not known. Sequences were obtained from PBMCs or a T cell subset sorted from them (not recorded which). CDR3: CASSLLAGLGGELFF. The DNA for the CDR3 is TGTGCCAGCAGTCTACTAGCGGGGTTGGGCGGGGAGCTGTTTTTT.